Following are 32 T cell receptor beta chains from one sample sequenced in a study of OX40 agonist ivuxolimab in advanced cancers. Sequenced by immunoSEQ multiplex PCR; TCRdb stores in-frame clones only, minus some. Of under 150,000 clones in the sample, more than 85% were seen once. The sequences come from CD4+ or CD8+ T cells sorted from blood, collected in a trial of the OX40 agonist ivuxolimab. The receptors stem from an adult with an advanced solid tumor such as melanoma, head and neck, liver or kidney cancer.

The genes are TRBV9 and TRBJ2-1; D might be TRBD1 (7 bases). CDR3 size: 16 residues. V was clipped by 4 bases and J by 3 bases, with 17 bases between them. Germline V lookup: CDR1 SGDLS, CDR2 YYNGEE. The CDR3 bases are TGTGCCAGCAGCTCTCTTGCGGGGACAGTCTACAATGAGCAGTTCTTC. Translated: CASSSLAGTVYNEQFF.

J is TRBJ1-2 and V is TRBV10-3; 8 nucleotides line up with TRBD1. In germline, CDR1 is ENHRY, CDR2 SYGVKD. The CDR3 extends over 15 amino acids. Trimming took 2 bases from V and 4 from J; bases not matched to a gene: 6. CDR3 residues: CAISEGQGAGYGYTF. The CDR3 DNA reads TGTGCCATCAGTGAGGGGCAGGGGGCTGGCTATGGCTACACCTTC.

The chain combines TRBV4-3 with TRBJ1-4; D is perhaps TRBD1 (6 bases). The CDR3 is 16 residues long. Germline CDR1 LGHNA, CDR2 YSLEER. The V gene lost 1 base and the J gene lost 5 bases, with 14 bases spanning the gap. CDR3 DNA: TGCGCCAGCAGCCAAGTTGTGGGGGGGGCCAATGAAAAACTGTTTTTT. Translated: CASSQVVGGANEKLFF.

The chain combines TRBV7-6 with TRBJ1-1; D is perhaps TRBD1 (6 bases). The V gene's germline CDR1 is SGHVS and CDR2 FNYEAQ. The CDR3 has 13 residues. The ends were cut back, 5 bases at V and 1 base at J, with 8 bases in the middle. The CDR3 nucleotides read TGTGCCAGCAGCGTACAGGGGAACACTGAAGCTTTCTTT. Its translation: CASSVQGNTEAFF.

The chain joins TRBV6-1 to TRBJ1-4; D unresolved. The V end was cut by 3 bases, the J end by 2 bases, with 19 bases between. Germline-derived CDR1 and CDR2 are MNHNS and SASEGT. The CDR3 has 18 residues. CDR3 nucleotides: TGTGCCAGCAGTGATATCGCCTACGATCTGGGCACTAATGAAAAACTGTTTTTT. Translating gives CASSDIAYDLGTNEKLFF.

The chain combines TRBV11-2 with TRBJ1-5; 10 nucleotides line up with TRBD1. This CDR3 region has 15 residues. Germline CDR1 and CDR2: SGHAT and FQNNGV. J gave up 8 bases and V 6 bases, and 10 bases lay outside the gene matches. The CDR3: CASSLGQGFKEPQHF. The CDR3 DNA follows: TGTGCCAGCAGTTTGGGACAGGGGTTTAAGGAGCCCCAGCATTTT.

The chain joins TRBV19 to TRBJ2-5; tentative D call: TRBD2 (6 bases). The J call is doubtful: the DNA matches TRBJ2-7 better. The germline gives CDR1 LNHDA, CDR2 SQIVND (reference sequence). The CDR3 runs 15 residues. CDR3 nucleotides: TGTGCCAGTAGGGATGTCTCCGGGGGAGTCTACGAGCAGTACTTC. Its translation is CASRDVSGGVYEQYF.

The chain links TRBV5-6 to TRBJ1-5, with D hard to call. Trimming pared 4 bases from V and 3 bases from J, leaving 11 bases between. In germline, CDR1 is SGHDT, CDR2 YYEEEE. This CDR3 has 14 amino acids. The DNA for the CDR3 is TGTGCCAGCAGCATTGGACTATACAATCAGCCCCAGCATTTT. Residues: CASSIGLYNQPQHF.

The chain carries TRBV5-4 and TRBJ2-3; 9 nucleotides line up with TRBD2. Per the germline V gene, CDR1 is SGHNT and CDR2 is YYREEE (reference sequence). The CDR3 loop spans 16 amino acids. J gave up 5 bases and V 6 bases, and 13 bases lay outside the gene matches. CDR3 coding DNA: TGTGCCAGCACCCTGCTCCTAGCGGGGCGCGGAGATACGCAGTATTTT. Protein sequence: CASTLLLAGRGDTQYF.

This chain links TRBV7-9 with TRBJ2-7, with a possible D match to TRBD2 (6 bases). Trimming left V 5 bases short and J 4 bases short, with 12 bases between. Per germline, CDR1 SEHNR and CDR2 FQNEAQ (reference sequence). The CDR3 length is 13 residues. DNA for the CDR3: TGTGCCAGCAGCGGGAGTGGAGGGTACGAGCAGTACTTC. It specifies CASSGSGGYEQYF.

This clone showed up just once. V gene TRBV5-1 combines with J gene TRBJ2-1; D unclear. The CDR3 is made up of 11 amino acids. Trimming left V 0 bases short and J 7 bases short, with 2 bases between. The germline gives CDR1 SGHRS, CDR2 YFSETQ. The CDR3 loop is CASSLGNEQFF. The CDR3 bases are TGCGCCAGCAGCTTGGGGAATGAGCAGTTCTTC.

The rearrangement uses TRBV11-2 and TRBJ1-5; the D gene is possibly TRBD1 (5 bases). CDR3 size: 15 residues. Germline V CDR1 and CDR2: SGHAT, FQNNGV. Trimming took off 1 base at V and 3 bases at J, with 10 bases between the two ends. CDR3 loop: CASSLVGQNNQPQHF. Here the CDR3 DNA reads TGTGCCAGCAGCTTAGTGGGGCAGAACAATCAGCCCCAGCATTTT.

The genes are TRBV7-2 and TRBJ2-3, with no clear D. The germline V gene encodes CDR1 SGHTA and CDR2 FQGNSA. The germline V and J ends were trimmed by 5 bases and 4 bases, with 16 bases remaining between them. CDR3 length equals 15 residues. CDR3 in amino acids: CASSLAVIRADTQYF. The CDR3 nucleotides are TGTGCCAGCAGCCTCGCGGTCATAAGGGCAGATACGCAGTATTTT. The whole variable domain, remainder taken from reference TRBV7-2 and TRBJ2-3, is GAGVSQSPSNKVTEKGKDVELRCDPISGHTALYWYRQSLGQGLEFLIYFQGNSAPDKSGLPSDRFSAERTGGSVSTLTIQRTQQEDSAVYLCASSLAVIRADTQYFGPGTRLTVL.

The genes are TRBV28 and TRBJ2-7; the match to TRBD1 covers 9 bases. Germline CDR1 is MDHEN and CDR2 is SYDVKM. CDR3 length: 14 amino acids. With 6 bases clipped from V and 2 bases from J, the junction kept 5 bases outside the gene matches. DNA of the CDR3: TGTGCCAGCAGGACGGGACAGGGTCCCTACGAGCAGTACTTC. Translating it yields CASRTGQGPYEQYF.

The chain uses TRBV10-3 and TRBJ1-5; unclear D gene. The germline gives CDR1 ENHRY, CDR2 SYGVKD. The CDR3 length is 15 residues. V shed 4 bases and J shed 0 bases, with 10 bases lying between them. In DNA form, the CDR3 reads TGTGCCATCAGTGTCGGACTGATTAGCAATCAGCCCCAGCATTTT. Translation: CAISVGLISNQPQHF.

V is TRBV7-2 and J is TRBJ2-7, with 16 positions matching TRBD2. Unmatched junction bases numbered 7, after V lost 3 bases and J lost 5 bases. CDR1 and CDR2 (germline): SGHTA, FQGNSA. CDR3 length: 17 amino acids. The CDR3 here is CASSLGLAGGPLDEQYF. CDR3 DNA sequence: TGTGCCAGCAGCTTGGGACTAGCGGGAGGGCCACTCGACGAGCAGTACTTC.

The chain uses TRBV5-8 and TRBJ2-6; tentatively, D is TRBD1 (6 bases). V lost 7 bases and J 1 base, leaving 12 bases between the germline ends. The CDR3 is made up of 15 amino acids. The germline CDR1 and CDR2 sequences are SGHTS and YDEGEE. The CDR3 bases are TGTGCCAGCTACCGAGGGGGTTCTGGGGCCAACGTCCTGACTTTC. It specifies CASYRGGSGANVLTF.

This clone came up a few times. The chain is built from TRBV7-9 and TRBJ2-5; a possible D gene is TRBD2 (6 bases). The V gene lost 3 bases and the J gene lost 5 bases, with 7 bases spanning the gap. CDR3 length: 12 residues. Germline V gene lookup returns CDR1 SEHNR and CDR2 FQNEAQ (reference sequence). Here the CDR3 DNA reads TGTGCCAGCAGCTTGGCGGGGGAGACCCAGTACTTC. Translated: CASSLAGETQYF.

This clone has just one count. This sequence joins TRBV27 and TRBJ2-7; D gene unclear. Between the trimmed V and J ends, which lost 2 bases and 4 bases, there was a span of 9 bases. The CDR3 has 13 residues. Germline values: CDR1 MNHEY, CDR2 SMNVEV (reference sequence). CDR3 sequence reads: CASSLARRYEQYF. In DNA, the CDR3 is TGTGCCAGCAGTTTAGCCAGGCGGTACGAGCAGTACTTC.

This chain links TRBV7-6 with TRBJ2-7, with D possibly matching TRBD1 (5 bases). The CDR3 is made up of 15 amino acids. Germline CDR1 and CDR2: SGHVS and FNYEAQ. The V end lost 1 base, the J end lost 2 bases, and 12 bases lay between the germline ends. This CDR3 reads CASSLGAGAAYEQYF. The CDR3 DNA is TGTGCCAGCAGCTTAGGGGCTGGGGCCGCCTACGAGCAGTACTTC.

About this clone itself: The junction differs from germline at one of its ends, possibly a read error. In the same sample, other DNA sequences code for this CDR3. The V call is TRBV10-3, the J call TRBJ2-3; D remains unclear. This CDR3 is 13 amino acids long. Per germline, CDR1 ENHRY and CDR2 SYGVKD. CDR3 loop: CAISDVGTDTQYF. The CDR3 DNA reads as TGCGCCATCAGTGATGTCGGAACAGATACGCAGTATTTT.

This clone showed up just a few times. The chain combines TRBV19 with TRBJ1-1; a possible D gene is TRBD1 (5 bases). The germline CDR1 and CDR2 sequences are LNHDA and SQIVND (reference sequence). The ends were cut back, 4 bases at V and 3 bases at J, with 12 bases in the middle. This CDR3 is 14 amino acids long. CDR3 sequence (DNA): TGTGCCAGTAGTAGGGGAGACAGATACACTGAAGCTTTCTTT. Translation: CASSRGDRYTEAFF.

This sequence joins TRBV28 and TRBJ2-4, with 10 bases matching TRBD1. This CDR3 comprises 14 residues. The V gene end was trimmed by 4 bases and the J gene end by 8 bases; junction bases not matched to a gene: 5. Germline V gene sequence: CDR1 MDHEN, CDR2 SYDVKM. CDR3 protein: CASSSGTGADIQYF. The CDR3 DNA reads TGTGCCAGCAGTTCAGGGACAGGGGCGGACATTCAGTACTTC. Together with reference TRBV28 and TRBJ2-4, the CDR3 gives the full variable domain: DVKVTQSSRYLVKRTGEKVFLECVQDMDHENMFWYRQDPGLGLRLIYFSYDVKMKEKGDIPEGYSVSREKKERFSLILESASTNQTSMYLCASSSGTGADIQYFGAGTRLSVL.

The V gene is TRBV5-1, the J gene TRBJ2-1, with a tentative D call TRBD2 (5 bases). The CDR3 is made up of 13 amino acids. With 3 bases removed from V and 9 bases from J, the gap between germline ends came to 13 bases. Germline loops: CDR1 SGHRS, CDR2 YFSETQ. CDR3 amino acids: CASSSPMRAEQFF. Written as DNA, the CDR3 is TGCGCCAGCAGCTCCCCAATGAGGGCTGAGCAGTTCTTC. The full variable domain, rest sourced from reference TRBV5-1 and TRBJ2-1, is KAGVTQTPRYLIKTRGQQVTLSCSPISGHRSVSWYQQTPGQGLQFLFEYFSETQRNKGNFPGRFSGRQFSNSRSEMNVSTLELGDSALYLCASSSPMRAEQFFGPGTRLTVL.

J is TRBJ1-2 and V is TRBV25-1, with 7 bases that match TRBD1. Per germline, CDR1 MGHDK and CDR2 SYGVNS. With 1 base clipped from V and 7 bases from J, the junction kept 9 bases outside the gene matches. This CDR3 has 15 amino acids. CDR3 in DNA: TGTGCCAGCAGTGAATGGTTAGGGGGCGCTTCTGGCTACACCTTC. Residues: CASSEWLGGASGYTF.

This chain connects TRBV4-1 to TRBJ2-3; D is unclear. CDR3 length equals 13 residues. Germline lookup yields CDR1 MGHRA and CDR2 YSYEKL. V was pared by 0 bases and J by 3 bases, with 4 bases between. This CDR3 reads CASSQEGTDTQYF. CDR3 nucleotides: TGCGCCAGCAGCCAAGAAGGGACAGATACGCAGTATTTT.

This chain joins TRBV7-9 and TRBJ2-5; D remains unclear. This CDR3 comprises 12 residues. Trimming removed 5 bases from V and 5 bases from J, with 9 bases in between. CDR1 and CDR2 from the germline V gene are SEHNR and FQNEAQ (reference sequence). The CDR3 protein is CASSRARETQYF. Written as DNA, the CDR3 is TGTGCCAGCAGCCGCGCCCGTGAGACCCAGTACTTC.

This clone has more than one count but fewer than ten. CDR3 nucleotides: TGTGCCAGCTCACCACGCTCCTACGAGCAGTACTTC. This sequence encodes CASSPRSYEQYF. V and J are TRBV18 and TRBJ2-7; D ambiguous. V gave up 1 base and J gave up 0 bases, with 1 base separating them. Per germline, CDR1 KGHSH and CDR2 LQKENI. The CDR3 covers 12 residues. Full variable domain (outside the CDR3, taken from reference TRBV18 and TRBJ2-7): NAGVMQNPRHLVRRRGQEARLRCSPMKGHSHVYWYRQLPEEGLKFMVYLQKENIIDESGMPKERFSAEFPKEGPSILRIQQVVRGDSAAYFCASSPRSYEQYFGPGTRLTVT.

The rearrangement uses TRBV7-8 and TRBJ1-2; D is unclear. V lost 4 bases and J lost 8, with 17 bases in between. Germline V gene sequence: CDR1 SGHVS, CDR2 FQNEAQ. The CDR3 is made up of 14 amino acids. CDR3 in DNA: TGTGCCAGCAGCTCAGACTATTCAAACCAGGGCTACACCTTC. This translates into CASSSDYSNQGYTF.

The chain has TRBV5-4 and TRBJ1-4; tentatively, D is TRBD1 (5 bases). V lost 0 bases to trimming and J lost 5 bases, with 17 bases between them. Germline CDR1 reads SGHNT; CDR2 reads YYREEE (reference sequence). This CDR3 has 17 residues. The CDR3 DNA reads TGTGCCAGCAGCTTGGGGCAACTTGGGGGGACGAATGAAAAACTGTTTTTT. Translating gives CASSLGQLGGTNEKLFF.

V and J are TRBV7-9 and TRBJ1-3; possibly TRBD1 for D (5 bases). The germline V and J ends were trimmed by 6 bases and 0 bases, with 24 bases remaining between them. This CDR3 spans 19 amino acids. The germline CDR1 and CDR2 sequences are SEHNR and FQNEAQ (reference sequence). DNA for the CDR3: TGTGCCAGCAGATCTATTGGGGGTGAGGGAAGGGGCTCTGGAAACACCATATATTTT. Translating it yields CASRSIGGEGRGSGNTIYF.

This clone occurred once. This chain connects TRBV7-2 to TRBJ1-5; D not certain. The V gene lost 5 bases and the J gene lost 3 bases, with 8 bases spanning the gap. The CDR3 is 13 residues long. The V gene's germline CDR1 is SGHTA and CDR2 FQGNSA. Here the CDR3 reads CASSRAFNQPQHF. The CDR3, as DNA: TGTGCCAGCAGCCGGGCCTTCAATCAGCCCCAGCATTTT.